The 5 T cell receptor beta chains in this list originate from one sample, sequenced in a study of long-term antiretroviral therapy in people with HIV. Survey level was the resolution at which the v3.0 immunoSEQ assay ran. Clones were read by immunoSEQ multiplex PCR, and TCRdb kept only the in-frame ones, dropping some. The sample has about 27,000 clones, roughly 80% seen once. Sequenced material: unsorted PBMCs, taken 0.8 years before starting antiretroviral therapy. The receptor source for this set is a man younger than 30 with HIV.

This clone was seen once. This sequence joins TRBV2 and TRBJ2-2, with 12 nucleotides matching TRBD2. Trimming cost V 7 bases and J 1 base; bases outside gene matches: 4. The CDR3 length is 16 residues. Germline lookup yields CDR1 SNHLY and CDR2 FYNNEI. CDR3 sequence: CASILTSGGNTGELFF. CDR3 coding DNA: TGTGCCAGCATCTTGACTAGCGGGGGGAACACCGGGGAGCTGTTTTTT. Full variable domain (missing parts from reference TRBV2 and TRBJ2-2): EPEVTQTPSHQVTQMGQEVILRCVPISNHLYFYWYRQILGQKVEFLVSFYNNEISEKSEIFDDQFSVERPDGSNFTLKIRSTKLEDSAMYFCASILTSGGNTGELFFGEGSRLTVL.

The chain combines TRBV4-3 with TRBJ2-3; 7 bases map to TRBD2. CDR1 and CDR2 from the germline V gene are LGHNA and YSLEER. The CDR3 has 15 residues. J lost 1 base, V lost 1 base, and 2 bases had no gene match. The CDR3 loop is CASSQAGGGTDTQYF. The CDR3 DNA follows: TGCGCCAGCAGCCAAGCTGGGGGGGGCACAGATACGCAGTATTTT.

The chain combines TRBV19 with TRBJ2-3, with D maybe TRBD1 (5 bases). Germline V gene lookup returns CDR1 LNHDA and CDR2 SQIVND (reference sequence). The V and J ends lost 0 bases and 8 bases respectively, with 12 bases between them. The CDR3 is 14 residues long. The CDR3 DNA follows: TGTGCCAGTAGTATAGATCTAATGCAGGGTACGCAGTATTTT. This gives the protein CASSIDLMQGTQYF.

The rearrangement links TRBV9 to TRBJ1-1; D may be TRBD1 (6 bases). Germline V gene data show CDR1 as SGDLS and CDR2 as YYNGEE. The V end lost 2 bases, the J end lost 1 base, and 24 bases lay between the germline ends. This CDR3 is built from 19 residues. Here the CDR3 reads CASSVERTDRTETNTEAFF. In DNA form, the CDR3 reads TGTGCCAGCAGCGTTGAAAGGACTGATAGGACAGAAACGAACACTGAAGCTTTCTTT.

The gene calls are TRBV18 and TRBJ2-3; D remains ambiguous. This CDR3 is built from 15 residues. Per the germline V gene, CDR1 is KGHSH and CDR2 is LQKENI. Trimming stripped 4 bases from V and 6 bases from J, with 17 bases between. Here the CDR3 DNA reads TGTGCCAGCTCACTGCCACTGGGCCTGGAGGATACGCAGTATTTT. This translates into CASSLPLGLEDTQYF.